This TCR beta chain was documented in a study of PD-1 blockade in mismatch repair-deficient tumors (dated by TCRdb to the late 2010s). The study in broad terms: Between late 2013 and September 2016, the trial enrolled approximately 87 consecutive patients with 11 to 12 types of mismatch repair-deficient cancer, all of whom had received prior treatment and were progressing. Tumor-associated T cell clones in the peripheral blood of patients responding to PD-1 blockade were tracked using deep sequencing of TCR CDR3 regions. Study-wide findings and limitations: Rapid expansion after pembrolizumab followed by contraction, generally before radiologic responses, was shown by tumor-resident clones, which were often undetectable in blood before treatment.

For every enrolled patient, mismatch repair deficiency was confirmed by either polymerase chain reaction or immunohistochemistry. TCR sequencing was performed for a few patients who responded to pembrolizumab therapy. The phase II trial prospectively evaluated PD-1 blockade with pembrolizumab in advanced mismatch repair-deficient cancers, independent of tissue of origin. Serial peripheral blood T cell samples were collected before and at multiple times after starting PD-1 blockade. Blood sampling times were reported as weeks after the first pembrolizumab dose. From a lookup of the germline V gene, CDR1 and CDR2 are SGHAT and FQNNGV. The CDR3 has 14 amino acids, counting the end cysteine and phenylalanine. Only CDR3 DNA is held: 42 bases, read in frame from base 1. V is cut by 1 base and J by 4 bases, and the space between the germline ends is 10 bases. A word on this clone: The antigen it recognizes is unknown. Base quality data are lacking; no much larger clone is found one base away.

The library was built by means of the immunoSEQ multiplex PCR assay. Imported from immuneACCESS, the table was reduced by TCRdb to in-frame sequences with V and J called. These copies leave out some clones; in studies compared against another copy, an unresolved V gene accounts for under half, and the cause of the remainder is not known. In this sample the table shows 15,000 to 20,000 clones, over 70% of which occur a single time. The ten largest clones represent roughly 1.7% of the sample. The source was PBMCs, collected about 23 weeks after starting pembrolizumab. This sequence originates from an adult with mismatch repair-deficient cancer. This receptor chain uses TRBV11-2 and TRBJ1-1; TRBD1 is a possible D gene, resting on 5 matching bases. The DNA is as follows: TGTGCCAGCAGCTTAGTTGGAAGGGGCACTGAAGCTTTCTTT. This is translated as CASSLVGRGTEAFF.